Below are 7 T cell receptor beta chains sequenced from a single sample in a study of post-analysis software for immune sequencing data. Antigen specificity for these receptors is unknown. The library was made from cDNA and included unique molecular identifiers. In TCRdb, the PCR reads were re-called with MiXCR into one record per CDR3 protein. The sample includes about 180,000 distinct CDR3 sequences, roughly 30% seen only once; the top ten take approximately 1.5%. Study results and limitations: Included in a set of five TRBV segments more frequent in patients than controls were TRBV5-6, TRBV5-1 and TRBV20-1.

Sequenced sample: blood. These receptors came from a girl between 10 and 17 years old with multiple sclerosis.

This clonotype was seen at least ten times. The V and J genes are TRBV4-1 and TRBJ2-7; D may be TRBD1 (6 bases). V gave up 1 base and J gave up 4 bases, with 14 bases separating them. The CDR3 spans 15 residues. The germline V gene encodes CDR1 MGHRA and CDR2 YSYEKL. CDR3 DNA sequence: TGCGCCAGCAGCCAAGTACCCGGGACACCATACGAGCAGTACTTC. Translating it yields CASSQVPGTPYEQYF.

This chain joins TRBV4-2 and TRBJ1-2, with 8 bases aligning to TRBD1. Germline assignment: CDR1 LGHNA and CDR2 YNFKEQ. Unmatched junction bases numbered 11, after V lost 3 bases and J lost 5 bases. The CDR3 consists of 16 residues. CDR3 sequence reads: CASSHPRQGLLYGYTF. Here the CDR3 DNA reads TGTGCCAGCAGCCACCCCAGACAGGGGCTGTTATATGGCTACACCTTC.

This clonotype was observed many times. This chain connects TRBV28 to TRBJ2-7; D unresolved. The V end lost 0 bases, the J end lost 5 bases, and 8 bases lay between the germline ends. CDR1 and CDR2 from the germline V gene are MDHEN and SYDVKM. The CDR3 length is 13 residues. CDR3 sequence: CASSLWEKDEQYF. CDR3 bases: TGTGCCAGCAGTTTATGGGAAAAGGACGAGCAGTACTTC.

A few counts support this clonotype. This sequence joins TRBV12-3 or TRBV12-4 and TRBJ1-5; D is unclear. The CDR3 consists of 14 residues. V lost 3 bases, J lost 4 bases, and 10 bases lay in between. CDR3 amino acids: CASSFIGVNQPQHF. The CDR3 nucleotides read TGTGCCAGCAGTTTCATTGGGGTGAATCAGCCCCAGCATTTT.

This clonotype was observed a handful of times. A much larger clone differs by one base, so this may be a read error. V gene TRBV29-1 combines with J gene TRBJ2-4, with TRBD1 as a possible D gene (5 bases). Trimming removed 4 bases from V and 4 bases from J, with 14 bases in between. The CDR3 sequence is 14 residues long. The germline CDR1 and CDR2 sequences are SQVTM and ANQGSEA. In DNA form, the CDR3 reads TGCAGCGTTGGGACGCCTGGGGCAAAAAACATTCAGTACTTC. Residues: CSVGTPGAKNIQYF.

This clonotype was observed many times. CDR3 coding DNA: TGTGCCAGCAGTCCGCCACAGACTCTTAGCACCAATTTTTACAATGAGCAGTTCTTC. Translation: CASSPPQTLSTNFYNEQFF. The chain couples TRBV27 to TRBJ2-1; D not certain. This CDR3 has 19 residues. Germline-derived CDR1 and CDR2 are MNHEY and SMNVEV (reference sequence). V shed 5 bases and J shed 4 bases, with 27 bases lying between them.

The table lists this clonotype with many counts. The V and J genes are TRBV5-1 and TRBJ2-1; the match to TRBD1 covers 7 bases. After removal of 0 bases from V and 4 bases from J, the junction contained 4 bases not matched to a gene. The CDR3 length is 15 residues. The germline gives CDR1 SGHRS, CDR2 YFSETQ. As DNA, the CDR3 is TGCGCCAGCAGCTTGGATGGGACAGCTTACAATGAGCAGTTCTTC. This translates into CASSLDGTAYNEQFF.